The TCR beta chain described here comes from a study of PD-1 blockade in classical Hodgkin lymphoma. For the study at large: Treatment was intravenous nivolumab, 3 mg/kg every 2 weeks, until progression. The study, taken as a whole, reports: Newly diagnosed patients had diversity similar to the baseline diversity of complete responders. Relative to healthy donors, newly diagnosed patients reportedly had lower baseline TCR diversity, which was reported as lower still in relapsed/refractory patients.

The ends were cut back, 5 bases at V and 6 bases at J, with 14 bases in the middle. Germline CDR1 SNHLY, CDR2 FYNNEI. CDR3 length: 14 amino acids. The data were produced by immunoSEQ multiplex PCR, yet TCRdb's version contains in-frame clones alone and is incomplete. The sample lists 75,000 to 100,000 clones; 85% to 95% were seen once. As to time point: cycle 4 day 1 (C4D1), after five to seven weeks of nivolumab. Every patient was affected by relapse after autologous stem cell transplantation, while exposure to brentuximab vedotin was not uniform. This clone was picked up one time. No antigen is known for it.

The TCR comes from a human donor with classical Hodgkin lymphoma. The sample was peripheral blood mononuclear cells (PBMCs), taken before the fourth cycle of nivolumab. The gene calls are TRBV2 and TRBJ1-5, with D tentatively TRBD1 (6 bases). The CDR3 nucleotides are TGTGCCAGCAGTTCTTCCAGGGGCGGTCAGCCCCAGCATTTT. It is translated as CASSSSRGGQPQHF.